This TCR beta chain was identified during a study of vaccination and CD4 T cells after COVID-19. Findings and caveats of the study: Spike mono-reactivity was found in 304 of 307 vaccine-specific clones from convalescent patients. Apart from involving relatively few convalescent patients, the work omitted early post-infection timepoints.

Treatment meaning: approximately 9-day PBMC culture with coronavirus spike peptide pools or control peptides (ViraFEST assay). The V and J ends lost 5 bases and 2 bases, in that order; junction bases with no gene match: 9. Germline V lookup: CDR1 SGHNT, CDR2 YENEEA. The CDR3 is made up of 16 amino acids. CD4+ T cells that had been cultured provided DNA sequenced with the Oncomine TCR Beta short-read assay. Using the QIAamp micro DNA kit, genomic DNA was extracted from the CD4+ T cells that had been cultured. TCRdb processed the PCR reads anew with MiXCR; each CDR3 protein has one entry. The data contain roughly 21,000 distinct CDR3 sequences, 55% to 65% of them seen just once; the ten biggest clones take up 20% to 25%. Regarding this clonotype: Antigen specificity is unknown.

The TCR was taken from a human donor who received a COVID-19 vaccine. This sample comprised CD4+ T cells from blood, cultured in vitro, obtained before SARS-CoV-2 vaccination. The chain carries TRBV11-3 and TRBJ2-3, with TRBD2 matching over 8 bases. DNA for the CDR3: TGTGCCAGCAGCCCAGTCACTAGCGGACTCACAGATACGCAGTATTTT. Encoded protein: CASSPVTSGLTDTQYF.